These 31 T cell receptor beta chains were all obtained from the same sample, sequenced in a study of blood T cell repertoires in COVID-19 (dated by TCRdb to the early 2020s). Libraries were prepared through the immunoSEQ multiplex PCR assay. TCRdb's version of the immuneACCESS table is confined to in-frame rearrangements and falls short of the full clone set. An unresolved V gene accounts for under half of the shortfall where checked; the remainder is of unknown origin. For this sample there are about 32,000 clones; 80% to 90% appear just once. The ten largest clones represent about 5% of the sample. Material for sequencing was peripheral blood. The origin of the receptors is a woman aged 70-85 years with active COVID-19.

This clone has only a few counts. The V gene is TRBV30, the J gene TRBJ1-2, with D hard to call. This CDR3 contains 11 residues. Between the trimmed V and J ends, which lost 0 bases and 10 bases, there was a span of 9 bases. Per the germline V gene, CDR1 is GTSNPN and CDR2 is SVGIG (reference sequence). CDR3 loop: CAWSVARIYTF. Written as DNA, the CDR3 is TGTGCCTGGAGTGTGGCCAGGATCTACACCTTC.

This clone was counted a single time. The V and J genes are TRBV19 and TRBJ1-1, with 7 nucleotides matching TRBD1. With 4 bases clipped from V and 5 bases from J, the junction kept 7 bases outside the gene matches. Germline V gives CDR1 LNHDA, CDR2 SQIVND (reference sequence). This CDR3 is built from 14 residues. The CDR3 DNA follows: TGTGCCAGTAGTAAGACAGGGAGAGGGACTGAAGCTTTCTTT. Amino acids: CASSKTGRGTEAFF.

The V and J genes are TRBV28 and TRBJ2-6; perhaps TRBD1 as D (6 bases). Per germline, CDR1 MDHEN and CDR2 SYDVKM. The length of the CDR3 is 16 residues. The V end was cut by 8 bases, the J end by 0 bases, with 14 bases between. CDR3 DNA sequence: TGTGCCAGCGGACAGTTATTATCCTCTGGGGCCAACGTCCTGACTTTC. Translating it yields CASGQLLSSGANVLTF.

In its sample, this clone was seen once. This chain uses TRBV5-4 with TRBJ2-1, with a possible D match to TRBD1 (6 bases). CDR3 length: 15 residues. V lost 3 bases to trimming and J lost 0 bases, with 10 bases between them. The germline CDR1 and CDR2 sequences are SGHNT and YYREEE (reference sequence). The CDR3 nucleotides are TGTGCCAGCAGCTACAGGGTCGGCTCCTACAATGAGCAGTTCTTC. Its protein product is CASSYRVGSYNEQFF. The entire variable domain, with the rest obtained from reference TRBV5-4 and TRBJ2-1, is as follows: ETGVTQSPTHLIKTRGQQVTLRCSSQSGHNTVSWYQQALGQGPQFIFQYYREEENGRGNFPPRFSGLQFPNYSSELNVNALELDDSALYLCASSYRVGSYNEQFFGPGTRLTVL.

The CDR3 region is CASSPPAGGRTDTQYF. CDR3 nucleotides: TGTGCCAGCTCACCGCCAGCGGGGGGGCGGACAGATACGCAGTATTTT. The rearrangement links TRBV18 to TRBJ2-3; 10 bases are a match to TRBD2. Germline CDR1 is KGHSH and CDR2 is LQKENI. J lost 3 bases, V lost 3 bases, and 6 bases had no gene match. The CDR3 has 16 residues.

The chain carries TRBV4-1 and TRBJ2-4, with 10 bases lining up with TRBD2. The germline V gene has CDR1 MGHRA and CDR2 YSYEKL. CDR3 length: 18 residues. The J segment lost 3 bases and the V segment lost 0 bases, leaving 8 bases of the junction unmatched. The CDR3, as DNA: TGCGCCAGCAGCCAAGATTTACCTAGCGGGGGTCACAAAAACATTCAGTACTTC. It yields the protein CASSQDLPSGGHKNIQYF.

The V gene is TRBV6-2 or TRBV6-3, the J gene TRBJ2-1; 8 nucleotides agree with TRBD1. The CDR3 runs to 13 residues. CDR1 and CDR2 from the germline V gene are MNHEY and SVGEGT. The junction had 13 bases not matched to a gene; V was cut back by 6 bases and J by 15 bases. CDR3 bases: TGTGCCAGCAGCCGAAAACCGGGACAGGCAATGTTCTTC. Translating it yields CASSRKPGQAMFF.

V is TRBV5-4 and J is TRBJ2-3; D is perhaps TRBD2 (7 bases). V was pared by 4 bases and J by 1 base, with 13 bases between. This CDR3 comprises 15 residues. Looked up from germline, CDR1 is SGHNT and CDR2 is YYREEE (reference sequence). The CDR3 bases are TGTGCCAGCAGCCCGAGGGGGGGACGCACAGATACGCAGTATTTT. It translates to CASSPRGGRTDTQYF.

The rearrangement uses TRBV18 and TRBJ2-5; 7 bases fit TRBD1. Germline assignment: CDR1 KGHSH and CDR2 LQKENI. The CDR3 extends over 15 amino acids. Trimming removed 3 bases from V and 5 bases from J; junction bases left unmatched: 9. CDR3 in amino acids: CASSPSFGQAETQYF. The CDR3 region has the DNA TGTGCCAGCTCACCCTCTTTTGGACAGGCCGAGACCCAGTACTTC. Full variable domain (outside the CDR3, taken from reference TRBV18 and TRBJ2-5): NAGVMQNPRHLVRRRGQEARLRCSPMKGHSHVYWYRQLPEEGLKFMVYLQKENIIDESGMPKERFSAEFPKEGPSILRIQQVVRGDSAAYFCASSPSFGQAETQYFGPGTRLLVL.

This chain connects TRBV5-8 to TRBJ1-2, with TRBD1 identical over 8 bases. The CDR3 has 14 residues. J gave up 2 bases and V 0 bases, and 0 bases lay outside the gene matches. CDR1 and CDR2 from the germline V gene are SGHTS and YDEGEE. CDR3 amino acids: CASSLDRGNYGYTF. CDR3 DNA: TGTGCCAGCAGCTTGGACAGGGGGAACTATGGCTACACCTTC.

The rearrangement joins TRBV29-1 to TRBJ2-7; no clear D. V was trimmed by 0 bases and J by 0 bases, leaving 15 bases between them. This CDR3 spans 16 amino acids. CDR1 and CDR2 (germline): SQVTM, ANQGSEA. The CDR3 loop reads CSVEEPTSSSSYEQYF. The CDR3 DNA sequence: TGCAGCGTTGAAGAGCCTACCTCTAGTAGCTCCTACGAGCAGTACTTC.

This chain uses TRBV18 with TRBJ1-4; TRBD1 might be the D (5 bases). In germline, CDR1 is KGHSH, CDR2 LQKENI. The CDR3 runs 14 residues. Deletions cut 2 bases from V and 7 bases from J, with 11 bases between. In nucleotides, the CDR3 is TGTGCCAGCTCACCAGGGACTCATTTTGAAAAACTGTTTTTT. Translating it yields CASSPGTHFEKLFF.

The chain employs TRBV6-5 and TRBJ2-7; TRBD2 matches at 10 bases. The ends lost 5 bases at V and 2 bases at J; junction bases unmatched: 3. Germline CDR1 is MNHEY and CDR2 is SVGAGI. CDR3 length equals 14 residues. Here the CDR3 reads CASSLAGATYEQYF. The CDR3 DNA reads TGTGCCAGCAGTCTAGCGGGGGCCACCTACGAGCAGTACTTC.

V and J are TRBV19 and TRBJ2-7, with 7 bases lining up with TRBD1. From germline, CDR1 is LNHDA and CDR2 SQIVND (reference sequence). V lost 0 bases and J lost 9; bases outside the gene matches: 5. The CDR3 length is 13 residues. The CDR3 DNA is TGTGCCAGTAGTATAGAAAAACAGGGGTTGCAGTACTTC. Its protein is CASSIEKQGLQYF. Combining the CDR3 with reference TRBV19 and TRBJ2-7 gives the whole variable domain DGGITQSPKYLFRKEGQNVTLSCEQNLNHDAMYWYRQDPGQGLRLIYYSQIVNDFQKGDIAEGYSVSREKKESFPLTVTSAQKNPTAFYLCASSIEKQGLQYFGPGTRLTVT.

The V and J genes are TRBV2 and TRBJ2-5, with TRBD2 identical over 10 bases. The V segment lost 0 bases and the J segment 5 bases; nucleotides outside the gene matches: 6. The CDR3 runs 16 residues. The germline V gene encodes CDR1 SNHLY and CDR2 FYNNEI. This CDR3 reads CASSEALAGAWETQYF. In DNA form, the CDR3 reads TGTGCCAGCAGTGAAGCCCTAGCGGGGGCTTGGGAGACCCAGTACTTC.

The rearrangement links TRBV27 to TRBJ2-3; 8 bases align to TRBD2. In germline, CDR1 is MNHEY, CDR2 SMNVEV (reference sequence). Losses at the gene ends were 4 bases for V and 6 bases for J; bases not matched to a gene: 9. The CDR3 has 15 amino acids. The CDR3 DNA sequence: TGTGCCAGCAGTTCTTATGGCGGGGGGAGGGATACGCAGTATTTT. This gives the protein CASSSYGGGRDTQYF.

This clone is deemed medium-sized (0.01 to 0.1%). The chain couples TRBV4-1 to TRBJ2-2; D possibly corresponds to TRBD2 (6 bases). Trimming pared 1 base from V and 0 bases from J, leaving 9 bases between. This CDR3 spans 16 amino acids. Germline CDR1 and CDR2: MGHRA and YSYEKL. CDR3 in DNA: TGCGCCAGCAGCCAAGGGGCTAGCGCGAACACCGGGGAGCTGTTTTTT. Translation gives CASSQGASANTGELFF.

V and J are TRBV4-1 and TRBJ2-5; 15 positions agree with TRBD2. This CDR3 spans 16 amino acids. After removal of 2 bases from V and 5 bases from J, the junction contained 3 bases not matched to a gene. Germline CDR1 reads MGHRA; CDR2 reads YSYEKL. The CDR3 is CASSQLGTSGGETQYF. The CDR3 DNA sequence: TGCGCCAGCAGCCAACTAGGGACTAGCGGGGGGGAGACCCAGTACTTC.

This chain connects TRBV7-9 to TRBJ2-5; the match to TRBD2 covers 9 bases. This CDR3 is built from 19 residues. CDR1 is SEHNR, CDR2 FQNEAQ, per germline (reference sequence). Trimming at V came to 6 bases and at J to 2 bases, leaving 19 bases not matched to a gene. CDR3 in DNA: TGTGCCAGCAGTCCCCTCGCGGGGGGGCGGCGGGCAGGTCAAGAGACCCAGTACTTC. This gives the protein CASSPLAGGRRAGQETQYF.

The rearrangement links TRBV3-1 (or the pseudogene TRBV3-2) to TRBJ2-1; the D is unclear. Germline V CDR1 and CDR2: LGHDT, YNNKEL (reference sequence). V was trimmed by 6 bases and J by 0 bases, leaving 9 bases between them. This CDR3 is built from 14 residues. CDR3 DNA: TGTGCCAGCAGGGGCAAAGGCTCCTACAATGAGCAGTTCTTC. Its protein product is CASRGKGSYNEQFF.

This rearrangement joins TRBV19 to TRBJ2-3; the match to TRBD2 covers 10 bases. Germline CDR1 and CDR2: LNHDA and SQIVND (reference sequence). The CDR3 contains 16 residues. V lost 5 bases, J lost 3 bases, and 8 bases stayed unmatched. CDR3 loop: CASSPALAGATDTQYF. Here the CDR3 DNA reads TGTGCCAGTAGTCCTGCCCTAGCGGGGGCGACAGATACGCAGTATTTT. Based on the CDR3 plus reference TRBV19 and TRBJ2-3, the full variable domain is DGGITQSPKYLFRKEGQNVTLSCEQNLNHDAMYWYRQDPGQGLRLIYYSQIVNDFQKGDIAEGYSVSREKKESFPLTVTSAQKNPTAFYLCASSPALAGATDTQYFGPGTRLTVL.

V is TRBV6-5 and J is TRBJ2-7, with D tentatively TRBD2 (6 bases). V lost 6 bases and J lost 4, with 16 bases in between. The CDR3 loop spans 14 amino acids. Germline CDR1 is MNHEY and CDR2 is SVGAGI. CDR3 region: CASRRGVIGYEQYF. The CDR3 DNA follows: TGTGCCAGCAGGCGCGGGGTAATAGGGTACGAGCAGTACTTC.

In this sample, this clone turned up once. V is TRBV30 and J is TRBJ1-2; D gene uncertain. Germline assignment: CDR1 GTSNPN and CDR2 SVGIG (reference sequence). The V end was cut by 5 bases, the J end by 8 bases, with 18 bases between. This CDR3 spans 13 amino acids. In DNA form, the CDR3 reads TGTGCCTGGGGATATTATAAGAACTGGGGCTACACCTTC. This gives the protein CAWGYYKNWGYTF.

This clone was observed a single time. The chain links TRBV6-5 to TRBJ1-1; TRBD1 aligns across 7 bases. V lost 6 bases and J lost 2; bases outside the gene matches: 3. Germline loops: CDR1 MNHEY, CDR2 SVGAGI. The CDR3 is made up of 13 amino acids. This chain's CDR3 is CASSDRVNTEAFF. CDR3 DNA: TGTGCCAGCAGCGACAGGGTAAACACTGAAGCTTTCTTT.

This clone appeared once. This chain uses TRBV28 with TRBJ1-2; 7 nucleotides match TRBD1. V was pared by 3 bases and J by 2 bases, with 3 bases of the junction left unmatched. Germline CDR1 MDHEN, CDR2 SYDVKM. This CDR3 has 14 amino acids. The CDR3 DNA reads TGTGCCAGCAGTTTGCGGGACAGCAACTATGGCTACACCTTC. Translation gives CASSLRDSNYGYTF.

Only a few counts were recorded for this clone. This chain joins TRBV7-2 and TRBJ2-7, with 8 bases identical to TRBD2. CDR1 and CDR2 (germline): SGHTA, FQGNSA. V shed 7 bases, J shed 7 bases, and the junction held 12 bases outside the gene matches. The CDR3 has 14 residues. Here the CDR3 DNA reads TGTGCCAGCACCCTTGACGGGGGGGCAAGGGAGCAGTACTTC. It yields the protein CASTLDGGAREQYF.

This clone was found once. The V call is TRBV5-1, the J call TRBJ2-2; TRBD1 agrees at 10 bases. With V trimmed by 7 bases and J by 6 bases, 6 bases remained unmatched. Germline CDR1 and CDR2: SGHRS and YFSETQ. The CDR3 is made up of 14 amino acids. The CDR3 DNA is TGCGCCAGCGAGACAGGGGGCATTTCCGGGGAGCTGTTTTTT. The encoded protein is CASETGGISGELFF.

The chain couples TRBV11-3 to TRBJ1-3; tentative D call: TRBD1 (6 bases). This CDR3 has 14 amino acids. The V end was cut by 5 bases, the J end by 4 bases, with 12 bases between. Germline V gives CDR1 SGHNT, CDR2 YENEEA. The CDR3 protein is CASSQGGGGNTIYF. The CDR3 DNA is TGTGCCAGCAGCCAGGGAGGGGGAGGAAACACCATATATTTT.

The chain couples TRBV3-1 (or the pseudogene TRBV3-2) to TRBJ2-3, with 10 bases identical to TRBD2. The CDR3 totals 16 residues. Germline V lookup: CDR1 LGHDT, CDR2 YNNKEL (reference sequence). V shed 3 bases, J shed 3 bases, and the junction held 6 bases outside the gene matches. The chain's CDR3 is CASSQASSGGTDTQYF. CDR3 DNA sequence: TGTGCCAGCAGCCAGGCCTCTAGCGGGGGAACAGATACGCAGTATTTT.

In this sample, this clone turned up a few times. The chain employs TRBV4-1 and TRBJ2-1, with 9 nucleotides matching TRBD2. V shed 4 bases, J shed 5 bases, and the junction held 9 bases outside the gene matches. Germline loops: CDR1 MGHRA, CDR2 YSYEKL. The CDR3 has 16 amino acids. The CDR3 spells CASSRGGAGGHNEQFF. CDR3 bases: TGCGCCAGCAGCCGAGGCGGTGCGGGGGGGCACAATGAGCAGTTCTTC.

The V and J genes are TRBV7-9 and TRBJ1-4; weak D call: TRBD1 (5 bases). This CDR3 comprises 15 residues. Germline values: CDR1 SEHNR, CDR2 FQNEAQ (reference sequence). V lost 2 bases, J lost 5 bases, and 12 bases lay in between. The CDR3 region is CASSLRGQVNEKLFF. CDR3 bases: TGTGCCAGCAGCTTAAGGGGCCAGGTGAATGAAAAACTGTTTTTT.